This is a list of T cell receptor beta chains from one sample in a study of blood T cell repertoires in COVID-19. Produced via immunoSEQ multiplex PCR; TCRdb's table is partial and in-frame only. The table includes roughly 200,000 clones, around 90% detected once. Sequenced input: PBMCs or T cells enriched from blood (not recorded which). The receptors originated from a man aged 18 to 30 with acute COVID-19. Each CDR3 is given with its conserved first and last residue. Fields, in order: J gene, V gene, clone size, CDR3 protein. Clone sizes are given selectively: once, few, many, or a class where the clone is expanded.

J gene: TRBJ2-1
V gene: TRBV28
clone size: NA
CDR3 protein: CASMGLAGEVRYNEQFF

J gene: TRBJ2-2
V gene: TRBV30
clone size: NA
CDR3 protein: CAWSGLGQNTGELFF

J gene: TRBJ1-2
V gene: TRBV14
clone size: NA
CDR3 protein: CASSQSFAAEPSYTF

J gene: TRBJ1-2
V gene: TRBV19
clone size: NA
CDR3 protein: CASSIQSTSHGYTF

J gene: TRBJ2-7
V gene: TRBV4-1
clone size: NA
CDR3 protein: CASSPSDRGLYEQYF

J gene: TRBJ2-5
V gene: TRBV6-5
clone size: NA
CDR3 protein: CATSIGTGKETQYF

J gene: TRBJ2-7
V gene: TRBV3-1/TRBV3-2
clone size: once
CDR3 protein: CASSQDMRQLYFEQYF

J gene: TRBJ1-2
V gene: TRBV28
clone size: once
CDR3 protein: CASSPWASRPSNYGYTF

J gene: TRBJ2-1
V gene: TRBV7-9
clone size: once
CDR3 protein: CASSGSGRADEQFF

J gene: TRBJ1-1
V gene: TRBV24-1
clone size: NA
CDR3 protein: CATRSQGDLTEAFF

J gene: TRBJ1-2
V gene: TRBV7-3
clone size: NA
CDR3 protein: CASSLSTGGDGYTF

J gene: TRBJ1-1
V gene: TRBV7-9
clone size: NA
CDR3 protein: CASRGDRGGTEAFF

J gene: TRBJ2-1
V gene: TRBV4-1
clone size: NA
CDR3 protein: CASSRSSYNEQFF

J gene: TRBJ2-7
V gene: TRBV6-5
clone size: NA
CDR3 protein: CASSYSRGGSGEQYF

J gene: TRBJ1-1
V gene: TRBV2
clone size: NA
CDR3 protein: CASSLQGRDTEAFF

J gene: TRBJ1-5
V gene: TRBV28
clone size: NA
CDR3 protein: CASRQGGNQPQHF

J gene: TRBJ2-3
V gene: TRBV3-1/TRBV3-2
clone size: NA
CDR3 protein: CASSQGPGQGSDTQYF

J gene: TRBJ2-7
V gene: TRBV4-1
clone size: once
CDR3 protein: CASSRDYEQYF